Listed below are T cell receptor beta chains from one sample, sequenced in a study of shared clonotypes between healthy human individuals. Sequencing used immunoSEQ multiplex PCR; TCRdb keeps in-frame clones, though not all of them. The sample has roughly 1 million clones; 75% to 80% are singletons. The source material was memory CD4+ T cells from PBMCs. These receptors originate from a man aged 18-30 years in good health. Some clones in this sample may be carry-over from other donors' samples. The CDR3 runs from the conserved cysteine through the conserved F or W. D genes are given only for firm matches. Size values are once, few and many counts, or a class for expanded clones, and some rows have none.

clone_size j_call d_call v_call cdr3_aa cdr3_nt
NA TRBJ1-6 NA TRBV4-3 CASSQVYTAYNSPLHF TGCGCCAGCAGCCAAGTTTATACAGCATATAATTCACCCCTCCACTTT
NA TRBJ1-1 NA TRBV27 CASSLWGRDTEAFF TGTGCCAGCAGCTTATGGGGAAGGGACACTGAAGCTTTCTTT
NA TRBJ2-2 NA TRBV7-9 CASSLADLLGTGELFF TGTGCCAGCAGCTTAGCCGACCTCTTGGGGACCGGGGAGCTGTTTTTT
NA TRBJ2-5 NA TRBV7-2 CASSLGQAIQETQYF TGTGCCAGCAGCTTAGGTCAGGCCATTCAAGAGACCCAGTACTTC
NA TRBJ2-3 TRBD2 TRBV7-2 CASSRGREGRDTQYF TGTGCCAGCAGCCGAGGGCGGGAGGGCCGAGATACGCAGTATTTT
NA TRBJ2-1 NA TRBV7-2 CASSLAGVSYNEQFF TGTGCCAGCAGCTTAGCGGGAGTGAGCTACAATGAGCAGTTCTTC
NA TRBJ2-2 TRBD2 TRBV7-6 CASSLFQRGNTGELFF TGTGCCAGCAGCTTATTCCAGCGGGGGAACACCGGGGAGCTGTTTTTT
NA TRBJ2-7 TRBD2 TRBV7-3 CASSPRTSGAYEQYF TGTGCCAGCAGCCCCCGGACTAGCGGAGCCTACGAGCAGTACTTC
NA TRBJ1-2 TRBD1 TRBV29-1 CSVGDPQGASGYTF TGCAGCGTTGGAGATCCACAGGGGGCGTCCGGCTACACCTTC
NA TRBJ2-1 TRBD2 TRBV5-1 CASSLLTSGGGDEQFF TGCGCCAGCAGCCTCCTAACTAGCGGGGGCGGTGATGAGCAGTTCTTC
NA TRBJ1-2 TRBD1 TRBV28 CASSLIGGANYGYTF TGTGCCAGCAGTTTGATAGGGGGCGCAAACTATGGCTACACCTTC
NA TRBJ2-1 TRBD1 TRBV10-3 CATYPGQNYNEQFF TGTGCCACCTATCCGGGACAGAACTACAATGAGCAGTTCTTC
NA TRBJ2-2 NA TRBV7-3 CASSLTAGTGELFF TGTGCCAGCAGCTTAACGGCGGGGACCGGGGAGCTGTTTTTT
NA TRBJ1-2 NA TRBV6-1 CAANRDGYYGYTF TGTGCCGCGAACCGGGACGGATACTATGGCTACACCTTC
NA TRBJ2-5 NA TRBV4-3 CASSPQAGQGETQYF TGCGCCAGCAGCCCCCAAGCGGGTCAAGGCGAGACCCAGTACTTC
few TRBJ1-4 NA TRBV19 CASQGGQKLFF TGTGCCAGTCAAGGGGGGCAAAAACTGTTTTTT
NA TRBJ2-2 TRBD2 TRBV5-1 CASSLVSPGTSGTGELFF TGCGCCAGCAGCCTGGTCTCCCCCGGGACTAGCGGGACCGGGGAGCTGTTTTTT
NA TRBJ1-4 TRBD1 TRBV7-9 CASSLFAGGGVNEKLFF TGTGCCAGCAGCTTGTTTGCAGGGGGCGGAGTTAATGAAAAACTGTTTTTT
few TRBJ2-7 TRBD2 TRBV10-2 CASSEPGTSGASYEQYF TGCGCCAGCAGTGAGCCTGGGACTAGCGGGGCCTCCTACGAGCAGTACTTC
once TRBJ1-5 NA TRBV19 CATQSTELSNQPQHF TGTGCCACCCAATCGACAGAGTTAAGCAATCAGCCCCAGCATTTT
NA TRBJ2-7 NA TRBV28 CAGSPGSSYEQYF TGTGCCGGATCCCCGGGGAGCTCCTACGAGCAGTACTTC
NA TRBJ1-2 NA TRBV5-1 CASSFGAGDYGYTF TGCGCCAGCAGCTTTGGGGCCGGGGACTATGGCTACACCTTC
NA TRBJ1-4 NA TRBV5-1 CASSSGTSGRGEKLFF TGCGCCAGCAGCTCGGGAACTAGCGGGAGAGGTGAAAAACTGTTTTTT
NA TRBJ1-2 NA TRBV7-3 CASSYRGSNYGYTF TGTGCCAGCAGCTACCGAGGCAGTAACTATGGCTACACCTTC